These 25 T cell receptor beta chains came from one sample sequenced in a study of Ad26.COV2.S vaccination and SARS-CoV-2 variants. Treatment here: 15 to 20 received Ad26.COV2.S at low or high dose, single or two shots; roughly five received placebo; per-sample allocation not given. Collection of samples fell on day 63 after the first vaccine or placebo injection. Clones were sequenced by immunoSEQ multiplex PCR, and TCRdb holds only the in-frame ones, with some missing. Of hundreds of thousands of clones in the sample, around nine tenths are singletons; the top ten hold around 3.6%. Sequenced here: peripheral blood, sampled in a trial of Ad26.COV2.S vaccine versus placebo. Every receptor here comes from a person aged 18-65 years who received the Ad26.COV2.S COVID-19 vaccine or a placebo.

The chain links TRBV12-3 or TRBV12-4 to TRBJ2-7, with 9 bases that match TRBD1. V shed 10 bases, J shed 5 bases, and the junction held 9 bases outside the gene matches. CDR3 length: 13 amino acids. The CDR3 bases are TGTGCCACTACTACAGGGGGCATCGACGAGCAGTACTTC. The encoded protein is CATTTGGIDEQYF.

V and J are TRBV7-9 and TRBJ2-6; the match to TRBD2 covers 12 bases. CDR3 length equals 17 residues. Germline CDR1 SEHNR, CDR2 FQNEAQ (reference sequence). The CDR3 region has the DNA TGTGCTCTCCCCCCGCTAGCGGGGGGGCCCGGGGCCAACGTCCTGACTTTC. It encodes CALPPLAGGPGANVLTF.

The V gene is TRBV5-4, the J gene TRBJ2-5; D is possibly TRBD2 (5 bases). V was clipped by 6 bases and J by 4 bases, with 13 bases between them. Looked up from germline, CDR1 is SGHNT and CDR2 is YYREEE (reference sequence). CDR3 size: 13 residues. The CDR3 bases are TGTGCCAGCACCCCTGCCGGAGGAGAGACCCAGTACTTC. This translates into CASTPAGGETQYF.

In this sample, this clone turned up once. The chain is built from TRBV7-3 and TRBJ2-1; 8 bases fit TRBD2. With V trimmed by 3 bases and J by 5 bases, 6 bases remained unmatched. The germline V gene has CDR1 SGHTA and CDR2 FQGTGA. CDR3 length: 15 amino acids. The CDR3 is CASSLAGLVDNEQFF. The CDR3 region has the DNA TGTGCCAGCAGCTTGGCGGGACTAGTTGACAATGAGCAGTTCTTC.

This clone was seen just once. The gene calls are TRBV11-2 and TRBJ1-4, with D possibly matching TRBD1 (6 bases). V shed 1 base and J shed 5 bases, with 14 bases lying between them. CDR1 and CDR2 from the germline V gene are SGHAT and FQNNGV. CDR3 length: 16 amino acids. CDR3 DNA sequence: TGTGCCAGCAGCTTAGGAACCACAGGGTCCAATGAAAAACTGTTTTTT. It translates to CASSLGTTGSNEKLFF.

The V call is TRBV15, the J call TRBJ2-6; D not certain. This CDR3 spans 14 amino acids. The germline gives CDR1 LNHNV, CDR2 YYDKDF (reference sequence). Trimming stripped 8 bases from V and 2 bases from J, with 10 bases between. The CDR3 sequence: CATRRVAGANVLTF. For the CDR3, the DNA is TGTGCCACCCGACGGGTTGCTGGGGCCAACGTCCTGACTTTC.

The chain links TRBV7-6 to TRBJ2-3; TRBD2 matches at 12 bases. The CDR3 is made up of 18 amino acids. The ends lost 1 base at V and 2 bases at J; junction bases unmatched: 7. Germline V lookup: CDR1 SGHVS, CDR2 FNYEAQ. This chain's CDR3 is CASSLEASGGGFTDTQYF. DNA for the CDR3: TGTGCCAGCAGCTTAGAGGCTAGCGGGGGGGGTTTCACAGATACGCAGTATTTT.

The chain links TRBV9 to TRBJ1-1, with TRBD1 as a possible D gene (5 bases). This CDR3 is 14 amino acids long. CDR1 and CDR2 (germline): SGDLS, YYNGEE. V was pared by 3 bases and J by 5 bases, with 14 bases between. The CDR3 DNA follows: TGTGCCAGCAGCGGACCGGGACTCCGGACTGAAGCTTTCTTT. This gives the protein CASSGPGLRTEAFF.

The J gene is TRBJ2-5, the V gene TRBV19; perhaps TRBD1 as D (6 bases). The CDR3 has 13 residues. Per the germline V gene, CDR1 is LNHDA and CDR2 is SQIVND (reference sequence). Trimming shortened V by 10 bases and J by 5 bases, and 17 bases separated the two germline ends. Here the CDR3 DNA reads TGTGCCACCGGGTCAGGGGCCCGGGAGACCCAGTACTTC. Protein product: CATGSGARETQYF.

The chain combines TRBV9 with TRBJ2-1, with 7 bases matching TRBD1. The V gene end was trimmed by 3 bases and the J gene end by 6 bases; junction bases not matched to a gene: 12. Germline values: CDR1 SGDLS, CDR2 YYNGEE. This CDR3 comprises 16 residues. The CDR3 DNA follows: TGTGCCAGCAGCGCTAAGGGGGCTAGCTACCTCAATGAGCAGTTCTTC. It is translated as CASSAKGASYLNEQFF.

This clone was seen a handful of times. The V call is TRBV4-3, the J call TRBJ2-7, with TRBD1 matching 7 bases. This CDR3 is 15 amino acids long. J was trimmed by 3 bases and V by 1 base; bases with no gene match: 6. Germline V gene lookup returns CDR1 LGHNA and CDR2 YSLEER. This CDR3 is CASSQGQGRGYEQYF. Written as DNA, the CDR3 is TGCGCCAGCAGCCAAGGACAGGGACGAGGCTACGAGCAGTACTTC.

This clone has a single count. V usage is TRBV6-5 and J usage is TRBJ2-5; D unresolved. This CDR3 is 12 amino acids long. The germline V gene has CDR1 MNHEY and CDR2 SVGAGI. Trimming removed 10 bases at V and 4 bases at J, with 13 bases between. Here the CDR3 reads CATHPSGETQYF. The CDR3 region has the DNA TGTGCCACCCATCCCTCGGGAGAGACCCAGTACTTC.

This sequence joins TRBV5-5 and TRBJ1-2; D remains unclear. Trimming cost V 0 bases and J 4 bases, with 4 bases left between them. CDR1 and CDR2 (germline): SGHKS, YYEKEE (reference sequence). CDR3 length: 12 residues. This chain's CDR3 is CASSLEVYGYTF. The CDR3 DNA follows: TGTGCCAGCAGCTTGGAAGTCTATGGCTACACCTTC.

The chain employs TRBV3-1 (or the pseudogene TRBV3-2) and TRBJ1-2; D not resolved. V lost 0 bases and J lost 8, with 16 bases in between. This CDR3 region has 15 residues. The V gene's germline CDR1 is LGHDT and CDR2 YNNKEL (reference sequence). The CDR3, as DNA: TGTGCCAGCAGCCAAGACACCAGACACCTCAGGGGCTACACCTTC. Its protein is CASSQDTRHLRGYTF.

This clone was detected once. The V gene is TRBV3-1 (or the pseudogene TRBV3-2), the J gene TRBJ2-5; D might be TRBD1 or TRBD2, each matching 5 bases. This CDR3 has 13 residues. The V and J ends lost 5 bases and 2 bases respectively, with 9 bases between them. The germline CDR1 and CDR2 sequences are LGHDT and YNNKEL (reference sequence). The CDR3 protein is CASSGTYQETQYF. CDR3 bases: TGTGCCAGCAGCGGGACCTATCAAGAGACCCAGTACTTC.

The rearrangement uses TRBV27 and TRBJ2-7, with D possibly called TRBD1 or TRBD2 (6 bases each). Trimming left V 2 bases short and J 6 bases short, with 23 bases between. Germline assignment: CDR1 MNHEY and CDR2 SMNVEV (reference sequence). CDR3 length: 17 amino acids. The CDR3 spells CASSLVGGGPRWGEQYF. The CDR3 region has the DNA TGTGCCAGCAGTTTAGTGGGGGGCGGTCCACGATGGGGCGAGCAGTACTTC.

CDR3 nucleotide sequence: TGTGCCAGTAGTATTGAGGACAGGGAGTTCCAGAACACTGAAGCTTTCTTT. This encodes CASSIEDREFQNTEAFF. This rearrangement joins TRBV19 to TRBJ1-1; 8 positions agree with TRBD1. This CDR3 is built from 17 residues. V lost 3 bases and J lost 1; bases outside the gene matches: 10. CDR1 LNHDA and CDR2 SQIVND come from the germline V gene (reference sequence).

The chain recombines TRBV4-1 with TRBJ2-4; 9 bases match TRBD1. J gave up 8 bases and V 4 bases, and 12 bases lay outside the gene matches. Germline values: CDR1 MGHRA, CDR2 YSYEKL. The CDR3 is 16 amino acids. The DNA of the CDR3 is TGCGCCAGCAGCCTACACCGGGACAGGGAACGGTACATTCAGTACTTC. Translating gives CASSLHRDRERYIQYF.

The J gene is TRBJ2-3, the V gene TRBV13; D is perhaps TRBD1 (6 bases). The CDR3 runs to 16 residues. Germline loops: CDR1 PRHDT, CDR2 FYEKMQ (reference sequence). Trimming left V 5 bases short and J 2 bases short, with 17 bases between. Here the CDR3 DNA reads TGTGCCAGCAGCCGGGCGGGCGCAGGGGCCACAGATACGCAGTATTTT. Protein product: CASSRAGAGATDTQYF. The full variable domain, with the rest looked up from reference TRBV13 and TRBJ2-3, is AAGVIQSPRHLIKEKRETATLKCYPIPRHDTVYWYQQGPGQDPQFLISFYEKMQSDKGSIPDRFSAQQFSDYHSELNMSSLELGDSALYFCASSRAGAGATDTQYFGPGTRLTVL.

The rearrangement uses TRBV5-1 and TRBJ1-1; 8 bases are a match to TRBD1. The junction had 8 bases not matched to a gene; V was cut back by 2 bases and J by 5 bases. Germline V lookup: CDR1 SGHRS, CDR2 YFSETQ. The CDR3 covers 15 residues. DNA of the CDR3: TGCGCCAGCAGCTTCTCGGGACAGGTAGGAACTGAAGCTTTCTTT. Amino acid sequence: CASSFSGQVGTEAFF.

This clone was picked up one time. This chain uses TRBV6-5 with TRBJ1-3, with 10 bases identical to TRBD1. The CDR3 is 15 amino acids. The J segment lost 2 bases and the V segment lost 4 bases, leaving 2 bases of the junction unmatched. CDR1 and CDR2 from the germline V gene are MNHEY and SVGAGI. This chain's CDR3 is CASSSDRGPGNTIYF. CDR3 nucleotide sequence: TGTGCCAGCAGTTCCGACAGGGGGCCTGGAAACACCATATATTTT.

The V call is TRBV6-5, the J call TRBJ2-7; 13 nucleotides align to TRBD2. The V and J ends lost 5 bases and 7 bases, in that order; junction bases with no gene match: 5. CDR3 length: 14 residues. CDR1 MNHEY and CDR2 SVGAGI come from the germline V gene. The CDR3 sequence: CASSPRLAGGEQYF. As DNA, the CDR3 is TGTGCCAGCAGTCCCCGACTAGCGGGGGGAGAGCAGTACTTC.

This chain uses TRBV10-3 with TRBJ1-3; D is unclear. CDR3 length: 16 amino acids. The V and J ends lost 4 bases and 0 bases respectively, with 13 bases between them. In germline, CDR1 is ENHRY, CDR2 SYGVKD. As DNA, the CDR3 is TGTGCCATCAGTGGGCCGATAGTCGCCTCTGGAAACACCATATATTTT. Its translation: CAISGPIVASGNTIYF.

The V and J genes are TRBV19 and TRBJ1-5, with D unresolved. The CDR3 extends over 17 amino acids. Trimming pared 0 bases from V and 5 bases from J, leaving 17 bases between. CDR1 LNHDA and CDR2 SQIVND come from the germline V gene (reference sequence). The CDR3 loop is CASSIDEGSHYYQPQHF. DNA of the CDR3: TGTGCCAGTAGTATAGACGAGGGCAGCCACTATTATCAGCCCCAGCATTTT.

The rearrangement links TRBV5-1 to TRBJ1-2; 7 bases map to TRBD1. Losses at the gene ends were 3 bases for V and 4 bases for J; bases not matched to a gene: 6. Germline loops: CDR1 SGHRS, CDR2 YFSETQ. The CDR3 consists of 14 residues. CDR3: CASSSTGSSYGYTF. CDR3 sequence (DNA): TGCGCCAGCAGCTCGACAGGGTCGAGCTATGGCTACACCTTC. Using reference TRBV5-1 and TRBJ1-2 for the parts outside the CDR3, the full variable domain is KAGVTQTPRYLIKTRGQQVTLSCSPISGHRSVSWYQQTPGQGLQFLFEYFSETQRNKGNFPGRFSGRQFSNSRSEMNVSTLELGDSALYLCASSSTGSSYGYTFGSGTRLTVV.